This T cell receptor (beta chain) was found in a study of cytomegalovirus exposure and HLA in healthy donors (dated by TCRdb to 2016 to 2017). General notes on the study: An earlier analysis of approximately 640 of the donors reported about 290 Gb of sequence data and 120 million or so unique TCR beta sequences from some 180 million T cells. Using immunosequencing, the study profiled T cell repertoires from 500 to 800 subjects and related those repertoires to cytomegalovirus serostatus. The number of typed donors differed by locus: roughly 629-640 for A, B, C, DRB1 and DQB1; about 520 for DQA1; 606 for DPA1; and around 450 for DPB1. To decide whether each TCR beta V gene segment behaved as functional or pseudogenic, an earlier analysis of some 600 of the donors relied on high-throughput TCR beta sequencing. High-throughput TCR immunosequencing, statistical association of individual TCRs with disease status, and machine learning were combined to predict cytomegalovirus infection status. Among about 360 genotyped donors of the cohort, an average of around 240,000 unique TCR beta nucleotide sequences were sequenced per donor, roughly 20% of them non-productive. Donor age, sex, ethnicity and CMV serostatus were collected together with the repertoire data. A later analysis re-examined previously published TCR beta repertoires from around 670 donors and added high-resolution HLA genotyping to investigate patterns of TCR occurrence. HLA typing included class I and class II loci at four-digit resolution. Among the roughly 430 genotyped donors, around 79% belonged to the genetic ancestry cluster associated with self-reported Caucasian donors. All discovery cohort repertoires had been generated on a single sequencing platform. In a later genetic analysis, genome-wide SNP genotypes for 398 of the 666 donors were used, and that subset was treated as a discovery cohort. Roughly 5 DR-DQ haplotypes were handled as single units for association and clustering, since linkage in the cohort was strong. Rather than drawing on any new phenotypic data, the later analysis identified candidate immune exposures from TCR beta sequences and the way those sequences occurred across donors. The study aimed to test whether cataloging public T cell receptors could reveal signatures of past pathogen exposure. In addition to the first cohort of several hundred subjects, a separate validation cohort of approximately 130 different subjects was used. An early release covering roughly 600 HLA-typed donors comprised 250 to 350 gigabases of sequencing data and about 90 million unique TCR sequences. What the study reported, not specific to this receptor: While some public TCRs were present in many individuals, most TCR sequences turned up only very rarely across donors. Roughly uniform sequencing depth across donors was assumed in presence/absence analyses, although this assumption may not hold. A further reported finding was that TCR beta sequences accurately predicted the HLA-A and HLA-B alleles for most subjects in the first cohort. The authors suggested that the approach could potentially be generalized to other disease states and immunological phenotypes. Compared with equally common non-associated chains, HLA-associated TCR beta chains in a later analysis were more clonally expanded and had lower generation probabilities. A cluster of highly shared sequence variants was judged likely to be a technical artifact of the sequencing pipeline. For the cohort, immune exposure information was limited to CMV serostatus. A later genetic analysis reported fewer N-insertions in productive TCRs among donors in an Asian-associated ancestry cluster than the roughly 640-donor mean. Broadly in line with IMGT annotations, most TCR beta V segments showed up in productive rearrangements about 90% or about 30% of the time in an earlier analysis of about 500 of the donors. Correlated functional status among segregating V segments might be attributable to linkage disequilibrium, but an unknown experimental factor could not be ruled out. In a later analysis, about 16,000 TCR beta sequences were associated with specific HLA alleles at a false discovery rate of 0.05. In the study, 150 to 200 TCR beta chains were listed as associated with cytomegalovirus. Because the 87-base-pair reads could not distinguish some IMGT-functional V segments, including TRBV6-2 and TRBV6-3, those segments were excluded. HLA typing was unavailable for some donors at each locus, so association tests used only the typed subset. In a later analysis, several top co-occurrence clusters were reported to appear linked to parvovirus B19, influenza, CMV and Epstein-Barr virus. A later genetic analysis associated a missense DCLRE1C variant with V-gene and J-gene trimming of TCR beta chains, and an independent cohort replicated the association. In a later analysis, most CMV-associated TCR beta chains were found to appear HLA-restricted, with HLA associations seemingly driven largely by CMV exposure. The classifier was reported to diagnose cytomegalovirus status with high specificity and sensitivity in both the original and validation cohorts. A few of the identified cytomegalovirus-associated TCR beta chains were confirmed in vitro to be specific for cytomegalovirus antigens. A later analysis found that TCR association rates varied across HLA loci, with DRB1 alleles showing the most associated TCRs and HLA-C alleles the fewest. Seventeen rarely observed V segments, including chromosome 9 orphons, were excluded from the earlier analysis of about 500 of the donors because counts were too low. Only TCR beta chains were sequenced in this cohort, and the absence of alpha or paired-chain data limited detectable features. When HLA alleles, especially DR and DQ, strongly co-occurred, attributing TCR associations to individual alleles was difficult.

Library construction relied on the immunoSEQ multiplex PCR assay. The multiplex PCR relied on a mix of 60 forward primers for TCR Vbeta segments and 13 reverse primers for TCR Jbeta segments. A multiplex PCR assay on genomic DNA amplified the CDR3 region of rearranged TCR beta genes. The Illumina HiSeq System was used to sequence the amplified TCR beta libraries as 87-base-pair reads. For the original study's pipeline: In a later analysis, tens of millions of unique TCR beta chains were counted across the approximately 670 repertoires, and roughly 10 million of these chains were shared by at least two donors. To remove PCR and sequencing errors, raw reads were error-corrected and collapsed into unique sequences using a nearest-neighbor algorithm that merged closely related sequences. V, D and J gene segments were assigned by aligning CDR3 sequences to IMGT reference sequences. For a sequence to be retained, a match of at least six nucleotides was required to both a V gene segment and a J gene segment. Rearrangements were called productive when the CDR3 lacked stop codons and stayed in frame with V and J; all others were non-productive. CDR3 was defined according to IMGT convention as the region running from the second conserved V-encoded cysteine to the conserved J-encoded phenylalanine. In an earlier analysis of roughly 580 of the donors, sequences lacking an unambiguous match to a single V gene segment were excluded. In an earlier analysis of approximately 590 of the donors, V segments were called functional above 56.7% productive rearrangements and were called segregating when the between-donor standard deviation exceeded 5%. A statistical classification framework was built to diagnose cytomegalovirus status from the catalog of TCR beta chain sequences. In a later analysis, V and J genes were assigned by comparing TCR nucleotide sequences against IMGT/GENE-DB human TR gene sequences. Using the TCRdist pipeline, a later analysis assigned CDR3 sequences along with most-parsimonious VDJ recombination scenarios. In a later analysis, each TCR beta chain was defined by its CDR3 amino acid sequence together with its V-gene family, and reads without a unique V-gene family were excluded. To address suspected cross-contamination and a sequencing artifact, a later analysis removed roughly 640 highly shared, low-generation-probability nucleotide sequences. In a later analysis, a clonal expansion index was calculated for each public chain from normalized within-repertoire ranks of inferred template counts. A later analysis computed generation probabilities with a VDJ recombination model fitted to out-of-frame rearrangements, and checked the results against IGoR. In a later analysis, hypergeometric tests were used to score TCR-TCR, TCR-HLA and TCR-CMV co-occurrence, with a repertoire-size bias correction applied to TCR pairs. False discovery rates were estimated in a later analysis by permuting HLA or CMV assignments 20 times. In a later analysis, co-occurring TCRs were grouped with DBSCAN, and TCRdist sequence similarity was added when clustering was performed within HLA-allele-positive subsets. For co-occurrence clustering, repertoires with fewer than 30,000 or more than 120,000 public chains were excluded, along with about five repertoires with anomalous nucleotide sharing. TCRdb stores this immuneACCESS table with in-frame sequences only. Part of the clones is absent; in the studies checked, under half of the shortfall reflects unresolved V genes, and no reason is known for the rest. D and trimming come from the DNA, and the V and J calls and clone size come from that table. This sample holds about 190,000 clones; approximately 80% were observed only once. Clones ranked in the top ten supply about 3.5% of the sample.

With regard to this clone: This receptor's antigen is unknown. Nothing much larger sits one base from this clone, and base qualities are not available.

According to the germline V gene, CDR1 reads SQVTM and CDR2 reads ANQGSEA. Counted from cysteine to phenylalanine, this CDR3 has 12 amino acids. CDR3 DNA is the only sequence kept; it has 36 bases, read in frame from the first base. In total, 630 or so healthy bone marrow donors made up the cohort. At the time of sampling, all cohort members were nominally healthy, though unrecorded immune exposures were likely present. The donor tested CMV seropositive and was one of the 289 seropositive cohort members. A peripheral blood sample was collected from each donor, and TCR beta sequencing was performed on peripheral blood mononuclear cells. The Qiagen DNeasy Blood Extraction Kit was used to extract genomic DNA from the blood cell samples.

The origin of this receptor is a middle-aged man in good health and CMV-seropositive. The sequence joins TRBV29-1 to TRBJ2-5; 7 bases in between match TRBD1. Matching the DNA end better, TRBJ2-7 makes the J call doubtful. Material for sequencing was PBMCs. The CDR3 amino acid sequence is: CSVDRGTDEQYF. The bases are TGCAGCGTTGACAGGGGGACCGACGAGCAGTACTTC.